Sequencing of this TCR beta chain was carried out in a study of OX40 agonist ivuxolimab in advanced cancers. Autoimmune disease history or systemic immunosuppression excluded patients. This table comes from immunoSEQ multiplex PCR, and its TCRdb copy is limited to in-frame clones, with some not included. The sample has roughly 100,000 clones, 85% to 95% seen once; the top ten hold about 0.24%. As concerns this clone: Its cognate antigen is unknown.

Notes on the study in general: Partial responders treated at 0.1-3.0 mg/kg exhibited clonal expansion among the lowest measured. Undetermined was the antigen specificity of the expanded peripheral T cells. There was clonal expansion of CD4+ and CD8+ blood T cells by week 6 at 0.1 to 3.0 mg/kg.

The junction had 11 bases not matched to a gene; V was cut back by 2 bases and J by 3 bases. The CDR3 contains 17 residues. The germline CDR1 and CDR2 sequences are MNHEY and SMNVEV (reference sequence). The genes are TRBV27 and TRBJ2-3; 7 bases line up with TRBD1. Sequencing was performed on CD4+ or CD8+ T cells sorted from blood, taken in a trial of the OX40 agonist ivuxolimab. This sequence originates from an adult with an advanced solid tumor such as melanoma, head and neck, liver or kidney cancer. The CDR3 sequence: CASSLRDRVGLTDTQYF. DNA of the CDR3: TGTGCCAGCAGTTTACGCGACAGGGTGGGATTGACAGATACGCAGTATTTT.